This entry describes one T cell receptor (beta chain). Its antigen is not known. The entry originates in a study of siplizumab effects on memory and regulatory T cells. Study-level findings and limits: Roughly 80-96% of proliferating CD4+ or CD8+ clones lacked an assignable naive or memory phenotype. Whether the proliferating Tregs (from siplizumab cultures) were suppressive was not confirmed.

Sequencing used immunoSEQ multiplex PCR; TCRdb keeps in-frame clones, though not all of them. The profile shows roughly 56,000 clones, approximately 95% of them singletons. This CDR3 spans 12 amino acids. The V end was cut by 4 bases, the J end by 8 bases, with 11 bases between. Per the germline V gene, CDR1 is MNHNY and CDR2 is SVGAGI (reference sequence). The J gene is TRBJ1-2, the V gene TRBV6-6; D is uncertain. The sequencing sample was made of CD8+ T cells sorted from blood. This TCR was recovered from a human donor in good health. The CDR3 sequence is CASSWASEGYTF. CDR3 nucleotide sequence: TGTGCCAGCAGTTGGGCCTCCGAGGGCTACACCTTC.